This T cell receptor (beta chain) was identified in a study of T cell repertoires in ileal Crohn's disease. Using immunoSEQ multiplex PCR, the repertoire was profiled, and TCRdb retains in-frame clones only, with some absent. The sample shows about 13,000 clones, 60% to 80% of them seen only once. Sample time point: neoterminal ileum biopsy at postoperative endoscopy, about 6 months after surgery. This clone showed up just a few times. The source material was ileal tissue. The source is an adult with Crohn's disease.

The CDR3 DNA sequence: TGTGCCAGTGAGGTCGGGGCCCGAGGGCAGTTCTTC. This sequence encodes CASEVGARGQFF. The chain is built from TRBV2 and TRBJ2-1; TRBD1 or TRBD2 may be the D gene (5 bases each). V was cut by 9 bases and J by 12 bases, with 18 bases left in between. Germline lookup yields CDR1 SNHLY and CDR2 FYNNEI. The CDR3 is 12 amino acids. Combining the CDR3 with reference TRBV2 and TRBJ2-1 gives the whole variable domain EPEVTQTPSHQVTQMGQEVILRCVPISNHLYFYWYRQILGQKVEFLVSFYNNEISEKSEIFDDQFSVERPDGSNFTLKIRSTKLEDSAMYFCASEVGARGQFFGPGTRLTVL.